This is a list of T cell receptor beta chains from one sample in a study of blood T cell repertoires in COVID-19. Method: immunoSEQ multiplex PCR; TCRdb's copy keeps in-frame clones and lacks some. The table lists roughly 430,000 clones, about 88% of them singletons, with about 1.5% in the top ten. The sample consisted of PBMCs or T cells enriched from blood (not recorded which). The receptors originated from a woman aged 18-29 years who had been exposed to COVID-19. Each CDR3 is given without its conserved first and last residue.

cdr3_aa: ASSPLAGGPGTDTQY
cdr3_length: 15
j_call: TRBJ2-3
v_call: TRBV18

cdr3_aa: ASSSGGTGRHEQY
cdr3_length: 13
j_call: TRBJ2-7
v_call: TRBV27

cdr3_aa: ASSESGRARGTDTQY
cdr3_length: 15
j_call: TRBJ2-3
v_call: TRBV6-1

cdr3_aa: ASSRTGVNSPLH
cdr3_length: 12
j_call: TRBJ1-6
v_call: TRBV18

cdr3_aa: ASSLAGGPGEELF
cdr3_length: 13
j_call: TRBJ2-2
v_call: TRBV7-6

cdr3_aa: ASSLYREGYGYT
cdr3_length: 12
j_call: TRBJ1-2
v_call: TRBV11-2

cdr3_aa: ASSHDPGQGNEKLF
cdr3_length: 14
j_call: TRBJ1-4
v_call: TRBV7-9

cdr3_aa: ASSLGRRGTEAF
cdr3_length: 12
j_call: TRBJ1-1
v_call: TRBV28

cdr3_aa: ASSLLGGAYGYT
cdr3_length: 12
j_call: TRBJ1-2
v_call: TRBV27

cdr3_aa: ASSLEIRGSTNEQY
cdr3_length: 14
j_call: TRBJ2-7
v_call: TRBV5-5

cdr3_aa: ASSPGEVSGANVLT
cdr3_length: 14
j_call: TRBJ2-6
v_call: TRBV28

cdr3_aa: ASSFGDNSPLH
cdr3_length: 11
j_call: TRBJ1-6
v_call: TRBV12-3/TRBV12-4

cdr3_aa: ASSPVQDSLEQY
cdr3_length: 12
j_call: TRBJ2-7
v_call: TRBV5-1

cdr3_aa: ASSGARGTEAF
cdr3_length: 11
j_call: TRBJ1-1
v_call: TRBV5-1

cdr3_aa: SVRSYNEQF
cdr3_length: 9
j_call: TRBJ2-1
v_call: TRBV29-1

cdr3_aa: VGLAGGPLNNEQF
cdr3_length: 13
j_call: TRBJ2-1
v_call: TRBV29-1

cdr3_aa: ASSFPPGQVEGELF
cdr3_length: 14
j_call: TRBJ2-2
v_call: TRBV2

cdr3_aa: ASNPMGLSSSYNEQF
cdr3_length: 15
j_call: TRBJ2-1
v_call: TRBV28

cdr3_aa: ASNLPGDSYEQY
cdr3_length: 12
j_call: TRBJ2-7
v_call: TRBV6-5

cdr3_aa: ASKRAGGSSYNEQF
cdr3_length: 14
j_call: TRBJ2-1
v_call: TRBV19

cdr3_aa: ASSLDRGEAF
cdr3_length: 10
j_call: TRBJ1-1
v_call: TRBV11-3

cdr3_aa: ASSETGNTEAF
cdr3_length: 11
j_call: TRBJ1-1
v_call: TRBV5-4

cdr3_aa: ASSLVVGGTGRNQPQH
cdr3_length: 16
j_call: TRBJ1-5
v_call: TRBV7-9

cdr3_aa: ASTGTGPYEQY
cdr3_length: 11
j_call: TRBJ2-7
v_call: TRBV6-5

cdr3_aa: ASSLVSVYEQY
cdr3_length: 11
j_call: TRBJ2-7
v_call: TRBV5-6

cdr3_aa: ASSVDPFGTEAF
cdr3_length: 12
j_call: TRBJ1-1
v_call: TRBV9

cdr3_aa: ASSLSGDSEQF
cdr3_length: 11
j_call: TRBJ2-1
v_call: TRBV27

cdr3_aa: ASSLVTGEETQY
cdr3_length: 12
j_call: TRBJ2-5
v_call: TRBV5-5

cdr3_aa: ASSVGLANTGELF
cdr3_length: 13
j_call: TRBJ2-2
v_call: TRBV6-4

cdr3_aa: ASSDLGTGLAGELF
cdr3_length: 14
j_call: TRBJ2-2
v_call: TRBV7-3

cdr3_aa: ASSPRRYQETQY
cdr3_length: 12
j_call: TRBJ2-5
v_call: TRBV11-2

cdr3_aa: ASSQSTASSGNTIY
cdr3_length: 14
j_call: TRBJ1-3
v_call: TRBV4-2

cdr3_aa: ASSSRTGHGYT
cdr3_length: 11
j_call: TRBJ1-2
v_call: TRBV6-5

cdr3_aa: ASTGGNSPLH
cdr3_length: 10
j_call: TRBJ1-6
v_call: TRBV2

cdr3_aa: ASSPTQGLNTEAF
cdr3_length: 13
j_call: TRBJ1-1
v_call: TRBV28

cdr3_aa: AISVSGGSGELF
cdr3_length: 12
j_call: TRBJ2-2
v_call: TRBV10-3

cdr3_aa: ASSLRSAGLSYNEQF
cdr3_length: 15
j_call: TRBJ2-1
v_call: TRBV5-5

cdr3_aa: ASSLAPGQGAEQF
cdr3_length: 13
j_call: TRBJ2-1
v_call: TRBV5-1

cdr3_aa: ASSLGLAATYEQY
cdr3_length: 13
j_call: TRBJ2-7
v_call: TRBV7-9

cdr3_aa: ASRKQGSFGQETQY
cdr3_length: 14
j_call: TRBJ2-5
v_call: TRBV19

cdr3_aa: ASSLTHPGLAGETDTQY
cdr3_length: 17
j_call: TRBJ2-3
v_call: TRBV7-3

cdr3_aa: ASSADRDSTGELF
cdr3_length: 13
j_call: TRBJ2-2
v_call: TRBV9

cdr3_aa: ASSLMGGGTGEKLF
cdr3_length: 14
j_call: TRBJ1-4
v_call: TRBV5-1

cdr3_aa: ASSPSSAITYEQY
cdr3_length: 13
j_call: TRBJ2-7
v_call: TRBV5-4